This entry features one TCR beta chain sequence. Profiled with immunoSEQ multiplex PCR; TCRdb holds only in-frame clones, not every one. The table shows 150,000 or so clones, with roughly 82% occurring only once. In Seattle, patients joined the study during active infection and were tracked longitudinally. These data are taken from a study of blood T cell repertoires in COVID-19. Study-level background: Donors in the United States, Italy and Spain gave samples during acute or convalescent COVID-19. From T cells, B-cell-depleted T cells, or PBMCs came the material, which was cDNA or gDNA.

Germline CDR1 and CDR2: SNHLY and FYNNEI. The CDR3 loop spans 19 amino acids. The trim removed 1 base at V and 4 bases at J, leaving 15 bases unmatched. The genes are TRBV2 and TRBJ2-3, with 9 bases that match TRBD2. Sequences were obtained from peripheral blood. The TCR was taken from a woman between 40 and 50 years old with COVID-19, enrolled during active disease. CDR3 sequence (DNA): TGTGCCAGCAGTGAAGAGAATGGTGGGGTAGCGGGAGATGCAGATACGCAGTATTTT. This gives the protein CASSEENGGVAGDADTQYF.